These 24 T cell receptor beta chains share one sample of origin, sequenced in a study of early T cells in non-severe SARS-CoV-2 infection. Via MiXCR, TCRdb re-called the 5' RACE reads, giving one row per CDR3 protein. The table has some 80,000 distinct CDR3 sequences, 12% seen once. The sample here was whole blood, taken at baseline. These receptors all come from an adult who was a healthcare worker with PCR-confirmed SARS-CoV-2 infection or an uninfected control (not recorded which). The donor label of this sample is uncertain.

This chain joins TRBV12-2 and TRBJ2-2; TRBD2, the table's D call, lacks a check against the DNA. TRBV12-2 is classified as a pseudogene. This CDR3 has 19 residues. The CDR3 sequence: CASRLGGPDASGSPGELFF. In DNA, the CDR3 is TGTGCAAGTCGCTTAGGAGGACCCGATGCTAGCGGGAGCCCCGGGGAGCTGTTTTTT.

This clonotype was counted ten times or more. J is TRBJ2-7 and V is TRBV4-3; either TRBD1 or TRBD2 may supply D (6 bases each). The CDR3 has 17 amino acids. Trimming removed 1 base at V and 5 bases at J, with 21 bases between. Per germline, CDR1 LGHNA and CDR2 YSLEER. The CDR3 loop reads CASSQGTLSGAGDEQYF. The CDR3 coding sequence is TGCGCCAGCAGCCAAGGAACCCTCTCGGGGGCCGGGGACGAGCAGTACTTC.

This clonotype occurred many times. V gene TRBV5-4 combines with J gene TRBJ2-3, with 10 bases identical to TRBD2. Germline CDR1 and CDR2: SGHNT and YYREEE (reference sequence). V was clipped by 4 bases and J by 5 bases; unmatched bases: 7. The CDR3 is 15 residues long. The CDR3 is CASSISGGAGDTQYF. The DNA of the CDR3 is TGTGCCAGCAGCATCAGCGGGGGGGCCGGAGATACGCAGTATTTT.

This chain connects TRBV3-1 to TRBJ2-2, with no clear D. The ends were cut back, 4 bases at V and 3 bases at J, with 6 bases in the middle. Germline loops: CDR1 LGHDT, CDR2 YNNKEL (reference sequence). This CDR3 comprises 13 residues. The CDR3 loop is CASSPLDTGELFF. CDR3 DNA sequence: TGTGCCAGCAGCCCCCTTGACACCGGGGAGCTGTTTTTT.

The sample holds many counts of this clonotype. The chain's CDR3 is CSARTGTGGDSPLHF. The CDR3 DNA is TGCAGCGCAAGAACCGGGACAGGGGGGGATTCACCCCTCCACTTT. The chain links TRBV29-1 to TRBJ1-6; 11 bases are shared with TRBD1. Trimming removed 7 bases from V and 8 bases from J; junction bases left unmatched: 10. From germline, CDR1 is SQVTM and CDR2 ANQGSEA. The CDR3 runs 15 residues.

Here the CDR3 reads CASSRRTGGAETQYF. The CDR3 DNA is TGTGCCAGCTCACGCCGGACAGGGGGGGCGGAGACCCAGTACTTC. V gene TRBV18 combines with J gene TRBJ2-5, with 10 bases aligning to TRBD1. Germline V gene data show CDR1 as KGHSH and CDR2 as LQKENI. V gave up 4 bases and J gave up 5 bases; unmatched junction bases: 7. The CDR3 extends over 15 amino acids.

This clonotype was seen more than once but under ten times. This chain's CDR3 is CASSENRGGASEQFF. Written as DNA, the CDR3 is TGTGCCAGCAGTGAAAACCGAGGAGGAGCGAGTGAGCAGTTCTTC. The V gene is TRBV2, the J gene TRBJ2-1, with D perhaps matching TRBD2 (5 bases). The CDR3 extends over 15 amino acids. The V end was cut by 2 bases, the J end by 9 bases, with 17 bases between. Germline values: CDR1 SNHLY, CDR2 FYNNEI.

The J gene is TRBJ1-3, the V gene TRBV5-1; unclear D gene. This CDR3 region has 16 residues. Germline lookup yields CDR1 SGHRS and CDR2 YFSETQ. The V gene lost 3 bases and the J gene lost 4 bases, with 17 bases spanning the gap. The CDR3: CASSSSNWEYGNTIYF. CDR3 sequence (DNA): TGCGCCAGCAGCTCATCTAATTGGGAATACGGAAACACCATATATTTT.

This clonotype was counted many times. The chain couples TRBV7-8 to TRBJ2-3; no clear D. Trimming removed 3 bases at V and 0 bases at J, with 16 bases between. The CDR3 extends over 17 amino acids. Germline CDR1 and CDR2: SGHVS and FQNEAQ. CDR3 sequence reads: CASSFIKSRRSTDTQYF. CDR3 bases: TGTGCCAGCAGCTTCATTAAGTCCCGGCGGAGCACAGATACGCAGTATTTT.

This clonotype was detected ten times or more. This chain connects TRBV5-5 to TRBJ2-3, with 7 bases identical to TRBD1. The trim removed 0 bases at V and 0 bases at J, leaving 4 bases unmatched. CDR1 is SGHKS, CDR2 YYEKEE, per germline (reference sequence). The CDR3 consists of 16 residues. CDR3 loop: CASSLGAGGSTDTQYF. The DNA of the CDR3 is TGTGCCAGCAGCTTGGGGGCAGGGGGAAGCACAGATACGCAGTATTTT.

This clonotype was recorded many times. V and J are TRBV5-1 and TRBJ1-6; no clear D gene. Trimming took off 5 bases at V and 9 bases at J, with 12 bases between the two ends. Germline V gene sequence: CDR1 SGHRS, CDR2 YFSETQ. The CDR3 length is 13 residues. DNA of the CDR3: TGCGCCAGCAGTAACGGCCTGGGTTCACCCCTCCACTTT. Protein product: CASSNGLGSPLHF.

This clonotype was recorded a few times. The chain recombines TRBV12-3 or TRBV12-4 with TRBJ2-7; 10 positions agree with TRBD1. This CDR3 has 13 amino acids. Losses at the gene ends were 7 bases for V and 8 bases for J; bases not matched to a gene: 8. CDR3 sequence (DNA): TGTGCCAGCACTGTGTGGACAGGGGGTAAGCAGTACTTC. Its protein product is CASTVWTGGKQYF.

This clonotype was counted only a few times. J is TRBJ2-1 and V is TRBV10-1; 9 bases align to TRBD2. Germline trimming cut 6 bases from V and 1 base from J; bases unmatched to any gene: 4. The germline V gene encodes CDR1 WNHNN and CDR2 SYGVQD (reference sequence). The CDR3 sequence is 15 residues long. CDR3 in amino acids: CASSGTSLSYNEQFF. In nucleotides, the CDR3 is TGCGCCAGCAGCGGGACTAGCCTATCCTACAATGAGCAGTTCTTC.

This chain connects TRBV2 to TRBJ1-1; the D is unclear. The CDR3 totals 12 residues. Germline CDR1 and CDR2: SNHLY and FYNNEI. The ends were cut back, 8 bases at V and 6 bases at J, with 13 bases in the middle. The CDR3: CASRQGYPEAFF. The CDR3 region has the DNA TGTGCCAGCCGCCAAGGTTACCCTGAAGCTTTCTTT.

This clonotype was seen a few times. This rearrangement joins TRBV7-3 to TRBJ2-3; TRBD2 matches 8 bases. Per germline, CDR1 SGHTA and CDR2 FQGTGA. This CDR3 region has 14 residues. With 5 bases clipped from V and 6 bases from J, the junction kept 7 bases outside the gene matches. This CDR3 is CASSPAGAPDTQYF. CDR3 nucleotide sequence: TGTGCCAGCAGCCCAGCGGGAGCCCCGGATACGCAGTATTTT.

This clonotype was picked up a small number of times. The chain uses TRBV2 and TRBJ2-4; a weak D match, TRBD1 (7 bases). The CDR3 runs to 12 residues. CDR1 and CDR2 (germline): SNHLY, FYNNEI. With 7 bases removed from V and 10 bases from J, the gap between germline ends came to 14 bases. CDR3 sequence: CASNLAGGIQYF. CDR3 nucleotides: TGTGCCAGCAACCTTGCAGGGGGGATTCAGTACTTC.

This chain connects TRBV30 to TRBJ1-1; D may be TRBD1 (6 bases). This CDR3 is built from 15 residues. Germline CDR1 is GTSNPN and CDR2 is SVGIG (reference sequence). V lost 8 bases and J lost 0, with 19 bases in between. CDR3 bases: TGTGCCAGTGGAGGGGGATCAGAGATGAACACTGAAGCTTTCTTT. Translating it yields CASGGGSEMNTEAFF. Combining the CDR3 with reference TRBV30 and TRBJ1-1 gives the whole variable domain SQTIHQWPATLVQPVGSPLSLECTVEGTSNPNLYWYRQAAGRGLQLLFYSVGIGQISSEVPQNLSASRPQDRQFILSSKKLLLSDSGFYLCASGGGSEMNTEAFFGQGTRLTVV.

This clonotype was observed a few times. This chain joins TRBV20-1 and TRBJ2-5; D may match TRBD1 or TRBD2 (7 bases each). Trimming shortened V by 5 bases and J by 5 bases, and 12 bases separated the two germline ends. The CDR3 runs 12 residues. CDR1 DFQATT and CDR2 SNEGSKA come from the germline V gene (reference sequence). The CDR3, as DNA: TGCAGTGCTCAGGGGGGAGGGGAGACCCAGTACTTC. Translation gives CSAQGGGETQYF.

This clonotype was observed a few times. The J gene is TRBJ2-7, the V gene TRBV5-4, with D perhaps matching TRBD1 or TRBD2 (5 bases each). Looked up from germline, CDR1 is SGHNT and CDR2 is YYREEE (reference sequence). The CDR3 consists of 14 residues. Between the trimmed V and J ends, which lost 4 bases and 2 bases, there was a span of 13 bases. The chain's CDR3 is CASSGRDGAYEQYF. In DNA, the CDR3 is TGTGCCAGCAGCGGCCGGGACGGGGCCTACGAGCAGTACTTC.

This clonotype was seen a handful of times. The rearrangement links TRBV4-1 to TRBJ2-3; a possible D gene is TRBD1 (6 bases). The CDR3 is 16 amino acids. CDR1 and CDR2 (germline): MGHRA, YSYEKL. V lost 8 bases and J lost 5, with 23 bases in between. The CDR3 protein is CASQPVGGGRRDTQYF. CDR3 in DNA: TGCGCCAGCCAGCCCGTTGGGGGCGGACGGAGAGATACGCAGTATTTT.

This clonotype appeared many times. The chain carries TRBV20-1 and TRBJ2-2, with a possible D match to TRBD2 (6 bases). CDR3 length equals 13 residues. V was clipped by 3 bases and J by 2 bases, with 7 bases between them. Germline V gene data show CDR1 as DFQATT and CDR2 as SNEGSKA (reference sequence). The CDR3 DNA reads TGCAGTGCTAGCGGGAGTAACACCGGGGAGCTGTTTTTT. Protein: CSASGSNTGELFF.

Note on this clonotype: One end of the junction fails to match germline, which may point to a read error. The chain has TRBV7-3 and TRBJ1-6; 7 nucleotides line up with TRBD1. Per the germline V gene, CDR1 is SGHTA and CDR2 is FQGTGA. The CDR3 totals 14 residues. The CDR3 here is CASSVTGAGSPLHF. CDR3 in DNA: TGTGCCAGCAGCGTAACAGGGGCCGGATCACCCCTCCACTTT. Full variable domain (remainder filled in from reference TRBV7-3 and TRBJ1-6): GAGVSQTPSNKVTEKGKYVELRCDPISGHTALYWYRQSLGQGPEFLIYFQGTGAADDSGLPNDRFFAVRPEGSVSTLKIQRTERGDSAVYLCASSVTGAGSPLHFGNGTRLTVT.

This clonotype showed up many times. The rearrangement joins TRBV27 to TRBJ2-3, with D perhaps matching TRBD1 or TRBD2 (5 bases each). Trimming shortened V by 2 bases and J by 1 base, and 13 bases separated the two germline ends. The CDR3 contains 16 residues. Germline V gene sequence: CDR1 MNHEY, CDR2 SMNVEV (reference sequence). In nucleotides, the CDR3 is TGTGCCAGCAGTTTACTCGGGACCCCCCGCACAGATACGCAGTATTTT. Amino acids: CASSLLGTPRTDTQYF.

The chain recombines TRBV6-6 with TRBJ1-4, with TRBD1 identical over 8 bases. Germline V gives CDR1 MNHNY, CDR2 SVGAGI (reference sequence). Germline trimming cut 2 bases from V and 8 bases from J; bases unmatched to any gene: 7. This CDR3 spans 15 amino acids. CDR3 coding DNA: TGTGCCAGCAGTTACCGGACAGGGCCGGACGAAAAACTGTTTTTT. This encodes CASSYRTGPDEKLFF.